This T cell receptor (beta chain) was profiled in a study of T cell responses to AZD1222 COVID-19 vaccine. Study findings and constraints: Repertoires were sampled only after the peak T cell response. Baseline serology detected seropositivity in only 5 or 6 AZD1222 recipients.

Trimming took off 3 bases at V and 4 bases at J, with 1 base between the two ends. The CDR3 length is 11 residues. The repertoire was sequenced with immunoSEQ multiplex PCR; TCRdb's copy has only in-frame clones and lacks some. The sample records around 100,000 clones, nearly 90% being singletons. Comment on this clone: Its specificity is unknown. The identical CDR3 is also encoded by other nucleotide sequences in the sample.

The analysis combined second doses at about 4 or about 12 weeks. The clonotype comes from an adult who received the AZD1222 COVID-19 vaccine. J is TRBJ2-1 and V is TRBV12-3 or TRBV12-4; D remains ambiguous. This sample comprised peripheral blood, obtained 28 days after the second AZD1222 dose. The CDR3: CASSLYNEQFF. The CDR3, as DNA: TGTGCCAGCAGTTTGTACAATGAGCAGTTCTTC.